This T cell receptor beta chain was sequenced during a study of T cell responses to AZD1222 COVID-19 vaccine. At the level of the study: Some second doses came at about 4 weeks and others at about 12 weeks; these were pooled.

Sequencing was performed with immunoSEQ multiplex PCR; in TCRdb, only in-frame clones are kept and a portion is missing. The profile shows about 120,000 clones, roughly nine tenths of them singletons. On this clone: The antigen remains undetermined.

Points from the study as a whole: Along spike, vaccine-associated CD4 TCRs were found throughout, with dominance at 160-218 and 743-854. Of spike-specific TCRs, nearly half reportedly target regions left unmutated in variants. Clonal diversity was possibly underestimated, and the donors were mostly white British, with more females.

In germline, CDR1 is LNHDA, CDR2 SQIVND (reference sequence). The CDR3 spans 14 residues. V was cut by 5 bases and J by 0 bases, with 8 bases left in between. This TCR came from an adult in good health. The sequencing used peripheral blood, collected on day 0 of AZD1222 vaccination. The gene calls are TRBV19 and TRBJ1-3, with D hard to call. The CDR3 spells CASSLTASGNTIYF. The CDR3 nucleotides are TGTGCCAGTAGTCTCACAGCCTCTGGAAACACCATATATTTT.